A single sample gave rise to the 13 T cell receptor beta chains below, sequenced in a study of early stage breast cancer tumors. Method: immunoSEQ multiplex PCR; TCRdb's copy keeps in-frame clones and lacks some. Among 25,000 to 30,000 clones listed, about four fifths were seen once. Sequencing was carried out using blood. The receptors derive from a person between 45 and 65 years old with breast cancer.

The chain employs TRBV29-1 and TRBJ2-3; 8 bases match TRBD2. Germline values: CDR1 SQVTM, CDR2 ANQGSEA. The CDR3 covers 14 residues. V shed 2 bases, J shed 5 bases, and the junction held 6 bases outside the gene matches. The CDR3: CSVEHGGARDTQYF. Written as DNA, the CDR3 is TGCAGCGTTGAACACGGGGGGGCCCGAGATACGCAGTATTTT.

This chain's CDR3 is CASSLDGYLYEQYF. The DNA for the CDR3 is TGCGCCAGCAGCTTGGACGGATACCTCTACGAGCAGTACTTC. The chain combines TRBV5-1 with TRBJ2-5, with unresolved D. The J call may be wrong; the DNA end is better matched by TRBJ2-7. This CDR3 is built from 14 residues. Germline V gene data show CDR1 as SGHRS and CDR2 as YFSETQ.

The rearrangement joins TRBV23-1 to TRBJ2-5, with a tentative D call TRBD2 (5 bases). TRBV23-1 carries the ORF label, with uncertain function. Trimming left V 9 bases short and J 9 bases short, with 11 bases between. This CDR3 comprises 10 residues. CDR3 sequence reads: CASSEVAQYF. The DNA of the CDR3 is TGCGCCAGTTCGGAGGTGGCCCAGTACTTC.

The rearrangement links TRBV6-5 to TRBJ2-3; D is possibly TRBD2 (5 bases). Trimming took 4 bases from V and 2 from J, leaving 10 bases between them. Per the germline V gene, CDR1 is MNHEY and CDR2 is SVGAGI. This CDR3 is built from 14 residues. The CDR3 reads CASSFFGVTDTQYF. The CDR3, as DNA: TGTGCCAGCAGTTTCTTCGGGGTCACAGATACGCAGTATTTT.

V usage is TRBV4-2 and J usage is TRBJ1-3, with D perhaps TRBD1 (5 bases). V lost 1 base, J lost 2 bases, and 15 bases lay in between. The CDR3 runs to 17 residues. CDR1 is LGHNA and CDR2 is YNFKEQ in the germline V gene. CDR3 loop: CASSQVLGGATGNTIYF. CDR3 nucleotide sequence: TGTGCCAGCAGCCAAGTCCTCGGAGGGGCCACTGGAAACACCATATATTTT.

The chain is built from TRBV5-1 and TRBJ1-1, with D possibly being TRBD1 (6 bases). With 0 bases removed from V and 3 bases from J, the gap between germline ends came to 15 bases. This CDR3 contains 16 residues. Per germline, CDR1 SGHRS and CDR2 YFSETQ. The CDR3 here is CASSLDRAALDTEAFF. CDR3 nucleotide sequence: TGCGCCAGCAGCTTGGACAGGGCGGCTCTAGACACTGAAGCTTTCTTT.

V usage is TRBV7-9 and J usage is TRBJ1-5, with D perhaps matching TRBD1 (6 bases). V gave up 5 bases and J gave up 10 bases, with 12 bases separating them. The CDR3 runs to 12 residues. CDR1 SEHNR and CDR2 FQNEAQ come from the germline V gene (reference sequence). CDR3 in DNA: TGTGCCAGCAGCAAGTGGGACACTCCCCAGCATTTT. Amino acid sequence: CASSKWDTPQHF.

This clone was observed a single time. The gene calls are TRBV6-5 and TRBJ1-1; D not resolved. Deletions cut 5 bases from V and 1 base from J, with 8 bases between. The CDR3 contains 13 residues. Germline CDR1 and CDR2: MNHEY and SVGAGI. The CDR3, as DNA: TGTGCCAGCAGTCGTCTACAGAACACTGAAGCTTTCTTT. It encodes CASSRLQNTEAFF.

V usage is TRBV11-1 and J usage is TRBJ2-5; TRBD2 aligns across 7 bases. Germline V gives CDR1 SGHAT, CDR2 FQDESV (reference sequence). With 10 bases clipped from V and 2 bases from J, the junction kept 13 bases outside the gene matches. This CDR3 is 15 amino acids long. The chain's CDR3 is CATRVAGVGQETQYF. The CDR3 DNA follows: TGTGCCACCCGGGTGGCGGGAGTGGGGCAAGAGACCCAGTACTTC.

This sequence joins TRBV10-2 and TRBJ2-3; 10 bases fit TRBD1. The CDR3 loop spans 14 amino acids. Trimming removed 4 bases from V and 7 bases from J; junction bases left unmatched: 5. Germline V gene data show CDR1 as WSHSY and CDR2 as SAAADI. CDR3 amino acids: CASSVGQGTYTQYF. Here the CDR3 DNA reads TGCGCCAGCAGTGTGGGACAGGGGACATATACGCAGTATTTT.

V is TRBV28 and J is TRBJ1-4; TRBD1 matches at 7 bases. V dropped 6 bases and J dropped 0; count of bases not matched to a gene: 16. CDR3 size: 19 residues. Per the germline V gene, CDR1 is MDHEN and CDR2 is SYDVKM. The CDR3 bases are TGTGCCAGCAGCGCACGGGACAGAACTACCATTTCAACTAATGAAAAACTGTTTTTT. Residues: CASSARDRTTISTNEKLFF.

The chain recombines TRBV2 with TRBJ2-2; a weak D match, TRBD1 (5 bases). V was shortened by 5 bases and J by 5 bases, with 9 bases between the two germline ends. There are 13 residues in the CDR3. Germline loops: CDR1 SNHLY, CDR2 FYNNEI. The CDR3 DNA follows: TGTGCCAGCAGTATGAGACAGACCGGGGAGCTGTTTTTT. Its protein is CASSMRQTGELFF.

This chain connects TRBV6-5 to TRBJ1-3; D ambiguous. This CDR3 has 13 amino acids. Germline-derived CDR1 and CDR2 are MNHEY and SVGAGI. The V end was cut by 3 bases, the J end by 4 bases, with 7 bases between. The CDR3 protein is CASSYGPGNTIYF. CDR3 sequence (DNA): TGTGCCAGCAGTTATGGACCCGGAAACACCATATATTTT.